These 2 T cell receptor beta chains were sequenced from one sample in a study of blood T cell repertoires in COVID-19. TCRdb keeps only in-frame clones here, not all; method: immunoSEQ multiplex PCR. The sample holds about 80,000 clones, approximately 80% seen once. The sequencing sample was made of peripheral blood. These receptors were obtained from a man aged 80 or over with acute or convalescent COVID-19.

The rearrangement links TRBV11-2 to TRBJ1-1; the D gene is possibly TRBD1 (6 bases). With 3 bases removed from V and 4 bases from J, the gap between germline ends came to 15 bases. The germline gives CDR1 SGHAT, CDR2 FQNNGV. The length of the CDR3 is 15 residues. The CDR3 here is CASSFGFRGATEAFF. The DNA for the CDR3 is TGTGCCAGCAGCTTCGGTTTCCGGGGGGCCACTGAAGCTTTCTTT.

The CDR3 loop is CASNVDSYNEQFF. The CDR3 region has the DNA TGTGCCAGCAATGTAGACTCCTACAATGAGCAGTTCTTC. The chain links TRBV2 to TRBJ2-1; D is uncertain. The CDR3 loop spans 13 amino acids. V gave up 7 bases and J gave up 0 bases, with 7 bases separating them. Germline loops: CDR1 SNHLY, CDR2 FYNNEI.